Below are 17 T cell receptor beta chains sequenced from a single sample in a study of T-cell reconstitution after alpha-beta-depleted transplantation in children. This sample's TCRbeta library carried unique molecular identifier barcodes. Each CDR3 protein is one row after TCRdb ran MiXCR on the PCR reads. The table has 350,000 to 400,000 distinct CDR3 sequences, about an eighth seen once. This sample comprised PBMCs, obtained from the stem cell graft. The receptors derive from a human donor who donated a stem cell graft to a child with Fanconi anemia.

This clonotype showed up many times. The CDR3 DNA reads TGTGCCAGCAGACCCGGGACAACGAACACTGAAGCTTTCTTT. Its protein is CASRPGTTNTEAFF. The V gene is TRBV7-2, the J gene TRBJ1-1; maybe TRBD1 (6 bases). The germline V and J ends were trimmed by 6 bases and 1 base, with 12 bases remaining between them. Germline assignment: CDR1 SGHTA and CDR2 FQGNSA. CDR3 size: 14 residues.

V usage is TRBV2 and J usage is TRBJ1-2; 8 bases are a match to TRBD1. Germline lookup yields CDR1 SNHLY and CDR2 FYNNEI. V was clipped by 6 bases and J by 7 bases; unmatched bases: 13. The CDR3 consists of 15 residues. The CDR3 sequence is CASSLEPTGVAGYTF. The CDR3 coding sequence is TGTGCCAGCAGCCTAGAACCGACAGGGGTAGCTGGCTACACCTTC.

The rearrangement links TRBV20-1 to TRBJ2-6; maybe TRBD1 (5 bases). The CDR3 contains 16 residues. Trimming removed 0 bases from V and 2 bases from J, with 11 bases in between. Germline V gene data show CDR1 as DFQATT and CDR2 as SNEGSKA (reference sequence). In DNA, the CDR3 is TGCAGTGCTAGAGATTTTCAGGGTACTGGGGCCAACGTCCTGACTTTC. Translating it yields CSARDFQGTGANVLTF.

This chain connects TRBV29-1 to TRBJ1-1; D may be TRBD1 (6 bases). The V gene lost 5 bases and the J gene lost 2 bases, with 15 bases spanning the gap. There are 14 residues in the CDR3. In germline, CDR1 is SQVTM, CDR2 ANQGSEA. Here the CDR3 reads CSVLSGGGNTEAFF. The CDR3, as DNA: TGCAGCGTTCTCTCGGGGGGCGGAAACACTGAAGCTTTCTTT.

This clonotype appeared many times. The CDR3 region has the DNA TGTGCCAGCAGCTTAGTGGCCACCAACTATGGCTACACCTTC. Protein: CASSLVATNYGYTF. The rearrangement uses TRBV7-8 and TRBJ1-2; no reliable D call. The V and J ends lost 1 base and 2 bases respectively, with 8 bases between them. The CDR3 length is 14 residues. In germline, CDR1 is SGHVS, CDR2 FQNEAQ. Full variable domain (remainder filled in from reference TRBV7-8 and TRBJ1-2): GAGVSQSPRYKVAKRGQDVALRCDPISGHVSLFWYQQALGQGPEFLTYFQNEAQLDKSGLPSDRFFAERPEGSVSTLKIQRTQQEDSAVYLCASSLVATNYGYTFGSGTRLTVV.

This chain links TRBV12-3 or TRBV12-4 with TRBJ2-3, with 7 bases matching TRBD1. J lost 2 bases, V lost 8 bases, and 4 bases had no gene match. The CDR3 has 13 amino acids. The CDR3 sequence: CASGGQVTDTQYF. DNA for the CDR3: TGTGCCAGCGGAGGACAGGTCACAGATACGCAGTATTTT.

This clonotype was recorded a few times. The chain joins TRBV7-7 to TRBJ1-3; D unresolved. Trimming removed 2 bases from V and 10 bases from J, with 15 bases in between. There are 14 residues in the CDR3. Germline lookup yields CDR1 SSHAT and CDR2 FNYEAQ (reference sequence). CDR3 in DNA: TGTGCCAGCAGCTTATCCGGCCCCGGAGGGACCATATATTTT. This encodes CASSLSGPGGTIYF.

This clonotype came up a few times. The chain combines TRBV5-1 with TRBJ2-5, with a weak D call TRBD2 (5 bases). Germline assignment: CDR1 SGHRS and CDR2 YFSETQ. The CDR3 length is 15 residues. V dropped 0 bases and J dropped 4 bases, with 13 bases sitting between them. The CDR3 sequence: CASSLGASNRETQYF. The CDR3 DNA follows: TGCGCCAGCAGCTTGGGGGCTAGCAACCGAGAGACCCAGTACTTC.

This clonotype was counted only a few times. The gene calls are TRBV20-1 and TRBJ2-7; D possibly corresponds to TRBD1 (5 bases). There are 13 residues in the CDR3. Germline V CDR1 and CDR2: DFQATT, SNEGSKA (reference sequence). The V gene lost 2 bases and the J gene lost 0 bases, with 8 bases spanning the gap. The CDR3 sequence: CSARPDSSYEQYV. CDR3 DNA sequence: TGCAGTGCTAGACCTGACAGCTCCTACGAGCAGTACGTC.

The chain combines TRBV12-3 or TRBV12-4 with TRBJ2-1; D remains unclear. CDR3 length: 15 amino acids. Trimming cost V 5 bases and J 6 bases, with 17 bases left between them. CDR3 residues: CASSPSAQGINEQFF. The CDR3 coding sequence is TGTGCCAGCAGTCCTTCGGCCCAAGGGATCAATGAGCAGTTCTTC.

This clonotype has more than one count but fewer than ten. This chain joins TRBV6-2 or TRBV6-3 and TRBJ2-1; D is perhaps TRBD2 (6 bases). CDR1 is MNHEY and CDR2 is SVGEGT in the germline V gene. V lost 5 bases and J 4 bases, leaving 18 bases between the germline ends. This CDR3 has 16 amino acids. The CDR3, as DNA: TGTGCCAGCAGTGACCCTACGGGACTTGTATACAATGAGCAGTTCTTC. Its protein is CASSDPTGLVYNEQFF.

This clonotype has a count of ten or more. The chain has TRBV9 and TRBJ1-1; D not certain. Trimming left V 0 bases short and J 1 base short, with 4 bases between. The CDR3 contains 13 residues. Germline assignment: CDR1 SGDLS and CDR2 YYNGEE. The CDR3 DNA follows: TGTGCCAGCAGCGTAGCAGCGAACACTGAAGCTTTCTTT. This translates into CASSVAANTEAFF.

This clonotype was detected many times. The chain combines TRBV6-5 with TRBJ2-2, with D perhaps TRBD1 (5 bases). Trimming cost V 7 bases and J 11 bases, with 14 bases left between them. The CDR3 is 12 amino acids. Germline-derived CDR1 and CDR2 are MNHEY and SVGAGI. As DNA, the CDR3 is TGTGCCAGCAAGATTAGGGGTCGCGAGCTGTTTTTT. Translating gives CASKIRGRELFF.

In this sample, this clonotype turned up a few times. This sequence joins TRBV20-1 and TRBJ1-2, with D maybe TRBD1 (6 bases). This CDR3 has 13 amino acids. Trimming pared 6 bases from V and 2 bases from J, leaving 13 bases between. Looked up from germline, CDR1 is DFQATT and CDR2 is SNEGSKA (reference sequence). Here the CDR3 reads CSAEGQFNYGYTF. The DNA of the CDR3 is TGCAGTGCCGAAGGACAGTTCAACTATGGCTACACCTTC.

This clonotype was recorded many times. The chain carries TRBV9 and TRBJ2-4; 8 nucleotides agree with TRBD1. CDR3 length: 15 amino acids. V was clipped by 0 bases and J by 6 bases; unmatched bases: 5. Germline CDR1 and CDR2: SGDLS and YYNGEE. DNA of the CDR3: TGTGCCAGCAGCGTAGCTGGACAGGGAACAAACATTCAGTACTTC. It is translated as CASSVAGQGTNIQYF.

CDR3 bases: TGCAGTGCCAAGGACCGATACACCGGGGAGCTGTTTTTT. It yields the protein CSAKDRYTGELFF. The V and J genes are TRBV20-1 and TRBJ2-2; D is ambiguous. V was clipped by 6 bases and J by 3 bases, with 11 bases between them. The CDR3 consists of 13 residues. CDR1 and CDR2 from the germline V gene are DFQATT and SNEGSKA (reference sequence).

This clonotype was detected a few times. The V call is TRBV3-1, the J call TRBJ2-5; 14 bases line up with TRBD2. The CDR3 consists of 19 residues. V was clipped by 4 bases and J by 2 bases; unmatched bases: 12. Per germline, CDR1 LGHDT and CDR2 YNNKEL (reference sequence). The CDR3 nucleotides are TGTGCCAGCAGCCTCCGAATTGGACTAGCGGGGGGCGGGCAAGAGACCCAGTACTTC. Its protein is CASSLRIGLAGGGQETQYF.